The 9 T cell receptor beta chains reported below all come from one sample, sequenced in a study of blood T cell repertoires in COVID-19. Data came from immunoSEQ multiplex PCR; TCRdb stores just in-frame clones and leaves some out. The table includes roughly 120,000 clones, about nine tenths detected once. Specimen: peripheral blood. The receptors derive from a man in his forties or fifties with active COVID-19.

The CDR3 DNA follows: TGTGCCAGCAGCTTAGTCGTGAGACAGCCCCAGCATTTT. The encoded protein is CASSLVVRQPQHF. The chain joins TRBV7-2 to TRBJ1-5; D unresolved. Germline V gene sequence: CDR1 SGHTA, CDR2 FQGNSA. This CDR3 spans 13 amino acids. V gave up 1 base and J gave up 7 bases, with 8 bases separating them. Full variable domain (rest looked up from reference TRBV7-2 and TRBJ1-5): GAGVSQSPSNKVTEKGKDVELRCDPISGHTALYWYRQSLGQGLEFLIYFQGNSAPDKSGLPSDRFSAERTGGSVSTLTIQRTQQEDSAVYLCASSLVVRQPQHFGDGTRLSIL.

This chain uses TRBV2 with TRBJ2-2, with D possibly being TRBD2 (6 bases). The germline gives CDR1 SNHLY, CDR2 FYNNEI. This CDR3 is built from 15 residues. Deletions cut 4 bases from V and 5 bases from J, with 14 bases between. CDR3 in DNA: TGTGCCAGCAGTGGTCGGGAGAAGAGTACCGGGGAGCTGTTTTTT. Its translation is CASSGREKSTGELFF.

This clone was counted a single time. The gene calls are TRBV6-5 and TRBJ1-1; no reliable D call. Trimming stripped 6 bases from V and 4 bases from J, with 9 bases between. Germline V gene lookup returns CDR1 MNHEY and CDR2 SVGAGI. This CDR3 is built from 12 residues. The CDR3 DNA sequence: TGTGCCAGCAGCGGTCCGGTCACTGAAGCTTTCTTT. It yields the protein CASSGPVTEAFF.

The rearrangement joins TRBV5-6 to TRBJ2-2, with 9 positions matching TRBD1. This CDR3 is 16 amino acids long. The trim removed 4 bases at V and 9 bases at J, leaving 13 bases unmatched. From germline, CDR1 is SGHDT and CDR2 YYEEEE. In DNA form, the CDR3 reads TGTGCCAGCAGCCAACAGGGGGCCGCGGTCTTCCGGGAGCTGTTTTTT. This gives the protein CASSQQGAAVFRELFF.

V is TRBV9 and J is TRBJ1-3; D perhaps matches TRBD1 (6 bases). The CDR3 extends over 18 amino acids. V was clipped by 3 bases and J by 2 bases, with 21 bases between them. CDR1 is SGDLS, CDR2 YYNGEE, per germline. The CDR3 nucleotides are TGTGCCAGCAGCGGTCCCCTTTCGACAGGCAGGGCTGGAAACACCATATATTTT. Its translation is CASSGPLSTGRAGNTIYF.

The CDR3 region has the DNA TGTGCCTGGAGTCGAGGTATGAGCAATCAGCCCCAGCATTTT. It is translated as CAWSRGMSNQPQHF. This chain uses TRBV30 with TRBJ1-5; no firm D call. Trimming cost V 2 bases and J 1 base, with 9 bases left between them. From germline, CDR1 is GTSNPN and CDR2 SVGIG (reference sequence). The CDR3 runs 14 residues.

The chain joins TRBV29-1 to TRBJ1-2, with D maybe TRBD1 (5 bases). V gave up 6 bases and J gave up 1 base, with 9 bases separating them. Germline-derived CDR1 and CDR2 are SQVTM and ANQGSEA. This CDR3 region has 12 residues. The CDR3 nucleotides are TGCAGCGTCGTAGGGGATAACTATGGCTACACCTTC. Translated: CSVVGDNYGYTF.

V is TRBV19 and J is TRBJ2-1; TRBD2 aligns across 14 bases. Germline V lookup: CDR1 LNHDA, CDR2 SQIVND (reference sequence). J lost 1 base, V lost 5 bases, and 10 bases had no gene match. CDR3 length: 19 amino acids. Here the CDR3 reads CASSPGLAGDIRSYNEQFF. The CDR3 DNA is TGTGCCAGTAGTCCGGGACTAGCGGGAGATATTAGGTCCTACAATGAGCAGTTCTTC.

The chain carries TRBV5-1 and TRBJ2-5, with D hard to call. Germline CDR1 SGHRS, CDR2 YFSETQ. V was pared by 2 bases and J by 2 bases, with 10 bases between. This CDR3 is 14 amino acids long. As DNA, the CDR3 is TGCGCCAGCAGCTTCCACCAGGTACAAGAGACCCAGTACTTC. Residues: CASSFHQVQETQYF.